This TCR beta chain was observed in a study of cytomegalovirus exposure and HLA in healthy donors. Findings of the study overall: Owing to their indistinguishability, certain V segments, notably TRBV6-2 and TRBV6-3, were excluded. A later analysis showed HLA-associated TCR beta chains outstripping equally common others in clonal expansion. There were some public TCRs occurring in many donors, but most TCR sequences were rare.

The CDR3 runs to 15 residues. CDR1 and CDR2 (germline): SEHNR, FQNEAQ (reference sequence). Trimming removed 4 bases from V and 4 bases from J; junction bases left unmatched: 7. Use of 60 Vbeta and 13 Jbeta primers characterized the PCR. Using immunoSEQ multiplex PCR, the repertoire was profiled, and TCRdb retains in-frame clones only, with some absent. The repertoire consists of 130,000 or so clones, with 77% occurring once and the leading ten covering 1.3% to 1.5%. A remark on this clone: Its specificity is unknown.

The sequence derives from a woman aged 40 to 50 in good health and CMV-seronegative. The chain recombines TRBV7-9 with TRBJ1-3, with 7 nucleotides matching TRBD1. Sequencing was performed on PBMCs. The CDR3 region has the DNA TGTGCCAGCAGCTCGGACAGGTTCTTGGGAAACACCATATATTTT. Amino acid sequence: CASSSDRFLGNTIYF.